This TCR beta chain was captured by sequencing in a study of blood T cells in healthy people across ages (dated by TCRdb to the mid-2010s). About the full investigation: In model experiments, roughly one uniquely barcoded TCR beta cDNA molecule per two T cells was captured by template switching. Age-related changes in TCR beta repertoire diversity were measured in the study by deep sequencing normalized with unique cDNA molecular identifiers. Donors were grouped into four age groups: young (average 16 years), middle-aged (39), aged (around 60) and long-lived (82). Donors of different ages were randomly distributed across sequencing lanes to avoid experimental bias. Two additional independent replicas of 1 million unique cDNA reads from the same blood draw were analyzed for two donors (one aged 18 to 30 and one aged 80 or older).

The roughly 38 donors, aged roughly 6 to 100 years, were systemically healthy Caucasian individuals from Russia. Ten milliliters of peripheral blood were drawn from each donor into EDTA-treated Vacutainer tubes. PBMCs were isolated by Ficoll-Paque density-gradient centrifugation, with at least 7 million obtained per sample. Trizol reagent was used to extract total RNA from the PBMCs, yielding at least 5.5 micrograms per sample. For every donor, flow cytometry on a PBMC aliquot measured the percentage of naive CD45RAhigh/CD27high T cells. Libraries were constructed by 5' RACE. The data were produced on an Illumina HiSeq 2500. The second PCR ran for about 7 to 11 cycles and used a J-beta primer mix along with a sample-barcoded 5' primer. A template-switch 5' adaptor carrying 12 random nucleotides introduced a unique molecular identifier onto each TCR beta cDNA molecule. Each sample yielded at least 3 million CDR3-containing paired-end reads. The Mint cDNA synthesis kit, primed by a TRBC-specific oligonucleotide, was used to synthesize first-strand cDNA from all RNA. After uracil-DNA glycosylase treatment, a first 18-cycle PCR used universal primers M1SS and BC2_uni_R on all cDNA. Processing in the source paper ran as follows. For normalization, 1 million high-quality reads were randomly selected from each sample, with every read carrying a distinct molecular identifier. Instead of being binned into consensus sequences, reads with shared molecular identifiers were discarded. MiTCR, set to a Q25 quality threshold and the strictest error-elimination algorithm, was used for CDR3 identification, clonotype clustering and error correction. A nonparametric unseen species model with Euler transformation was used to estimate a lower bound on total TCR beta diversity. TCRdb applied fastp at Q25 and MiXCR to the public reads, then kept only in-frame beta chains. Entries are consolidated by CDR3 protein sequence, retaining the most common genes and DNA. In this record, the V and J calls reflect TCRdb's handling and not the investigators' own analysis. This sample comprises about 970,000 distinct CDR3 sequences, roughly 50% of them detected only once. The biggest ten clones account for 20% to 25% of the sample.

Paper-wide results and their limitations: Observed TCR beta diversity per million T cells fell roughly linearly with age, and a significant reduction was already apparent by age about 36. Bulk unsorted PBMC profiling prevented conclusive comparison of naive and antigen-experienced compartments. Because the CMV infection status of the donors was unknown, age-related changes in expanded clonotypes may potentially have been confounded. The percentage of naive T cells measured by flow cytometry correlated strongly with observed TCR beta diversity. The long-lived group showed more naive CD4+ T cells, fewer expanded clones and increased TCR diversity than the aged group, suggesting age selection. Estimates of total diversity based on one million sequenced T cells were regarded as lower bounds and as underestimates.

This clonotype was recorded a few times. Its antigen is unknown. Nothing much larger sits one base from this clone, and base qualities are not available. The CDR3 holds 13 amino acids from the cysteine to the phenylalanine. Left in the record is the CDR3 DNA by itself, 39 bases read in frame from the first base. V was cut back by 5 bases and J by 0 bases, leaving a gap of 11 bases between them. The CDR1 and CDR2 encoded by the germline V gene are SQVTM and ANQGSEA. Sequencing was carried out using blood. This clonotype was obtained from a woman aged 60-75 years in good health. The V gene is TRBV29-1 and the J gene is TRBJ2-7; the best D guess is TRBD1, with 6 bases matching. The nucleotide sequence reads TGCAGCGTTCTTACAGGGATCTCCTACGAGCAGTACTTC. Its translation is CSVLTGISYEQYF.